This passage covers 28 T cell receptor beta chains from one sample sequenced in a study of blood T cells in healthy people across ages (dated by TCRdb to the mid-2010s). The library was built by means of 5' RACE. Instrument used: Illumina HiSeq 2500. The second PCR ran for about 7 to 11 cycles and used a J-beta primer mix along with a sample-barcoded 5' primer. TCRdb reprocessed the public reads (quality trimming at Q25 with fastp, clone calling with MiXCR) and kept in-frame beta chains. Under each unique CDR3 protein, matching rows form one entry showing the most common genes and DNA. The sample table records fewer than 1,000,000 distinct CDR3 sequences; approximately 44% of these occur just once. Of the sample, roughly 18% falls within the top ten clones. The sample taken for sequencing was blood. Receptors were obtained from a man in his sixties in good health.

A few counts support this clonotype. The gene calls are TRBV12-3 or TRBV12-4 and TRBJ2-3; no firm D call. V was shortened by 6 bases and J by 4 bases, with 11 bases between the two germline ends. This CDR3 region has 13 residues. CDR3 bases: TGTGCCAGCAGCACCGGTAGACCAGATACGCAGTATTTT. This translates into CASSTGRPDTQYF.

J is TRBJ2-1 and V is TRBV7-3; 9 bases line up with TRBD2. This CDR3 has 17 residues. Trimming cost V 0 bases and J 5 bases; bases outside gene matches: 8. Germline V lookup: CDR1 SGHTA, CDR2 FQGTGA. CDR3 sequence (DNA): TGTGCCAGCAGCTTAACGACTAGCGGTGTCAGCCACAATGAGCAGTTCTTC. Translated, it gives CASSLTTSGVSHNEQFF.

The genes are TRBV4-3 and TRBJ1-6; TRBD1 is a possible D gene (5 bases). V was clipped by 0 bases and J by 9 bases, with 15 bases between them. Germline V CDR1 and CDR2: LGHNA, YSLEER. The CDR3 totals 16 residues. CDR3 region: CASSQESARGASPLHF. The DNA of the CDR3 is TGCGCCAGCAGCCAAGAATCCGCCCGAGGGGCTTCACCCCTCCACTTT.

This clonotype was seen a handful of times. The chain uses TRBV24-1 and TRBJ2-5; TRBD2 agrees at 7 bases. The CDR3 spans 16 residues. Germline V gene data show CDR1 as KGHDR and CDR2 as SFDVKD. Unmatched junction bases numbered 8, after V lost 0 bases and J lost 5 bases. CDR3 DNA: TGTGCCACCAGTGATTTGAAGGTCGGGGGGTACGAGACCCAGTACTTC. As protein: CATSDLKVGGYETQYF.

The chain is built from TRBV27 and TRBJ1-2; the match to TRBD1 covers 7 bases. CDR3 size: 15 residues. CDR1 and CDR2 (germline): MNHEY, SMNVEV (reference sequence). V was pared by 4 bases and J by 5 bases, with 10 bases of the junction left unmatched. CDR3 sequence (DNA): TGTGCCAGCAGTTCCCTGGCAGGGGGTCGGTATGGCTACACCTTC. Its protein is CASSSLAGGRYGYTF.

A single count supports this clonotype. The J gene is TRBJ1-1, the V gene TRBV4-1, with a possible D match to TRBD1 (5 bases). The CDR3 runs 16 residues. The V gene lost 5 bases and the J gene lost 2 bases, with 18 bases spanning the gap. CDR1 and CDR2 (germline): MGHRA, YSYEKL. The CDR3 region has the DNA TGCGCCAGCAGCGGCCAGGGTGGGGGGTTAAACACTGAAGCTTTCTTT. Protein product: CASSGQGGGLNTEAFF.

This chain links TRBV2 with TRBJ2-3; 8 bases map to TRBD1. Looked up from germline, CDR1 is SNHLY and CDR2 is FYNNEI. CDR3 length equals 15 residues. With 3 bases clipped from V and 4 bases from J, the junction kept 6 bases outside the gene matches. The CDR3: CASSEGQVGADTQYF. The CDR3 coding sequence is TGTGCCAGCAGTGAGGGACAGGTTGGGGCAGATACGCAGTATTTT.

The chain links TRBV3-1 to TRBJ1-4, with D possibly TRBD1 on 5 matching bases. V lost 1 base and J 5 bases, leaving 8 bases between the germline ends. CDR1 and CDR2 (germline): LGHDT, YNNKEL (reference sequence). This CDR3 is 14 amino acids long. The CDR3 region has the DNA TGTGCCAGCAGCCAAGGGACATACAATGAAAAACTGTTTTTT. It codes for CASSQGTYNEKLFF. The whole variable domain, filled in from reference TRBV3-1 and TRBJ1-4, reads DTAVSQTPKYLVTQMGNDKSIKCEQNLGHDTMYWYKQDSKKFLKIMFSYNNKELIINETVPNRFSPKSPDKAHLNLHINSLELGDSAVYFCASSQGTYNEKLFFGSGTQLSVL.

In this sample, this clonotype turned up a few times. The chain links TRBV20-1 to TRBJ2-1; 7 bases are a match to TRBD2. The CDR3 covers 16 residues. From germline, CDR1 is DFQATT and CDR2 SNEGSKA (reference sequence). Germline trimming cut 4 bases from V and 5 bases from J; bases unmatched to any gene: 14. CDR3 DNA: TGCAGTGCTAAAAACGGGGGGTGGTTCGGGGACAATGAGCAGTTCTTC. It specifies CSAKNGGWFGDNEQFF.

This clonotype was observed a few times. This chain links TRBV6-5 with TRBJ1-1; D perhaps matches TRBD1 (5 bases). Germline assignment: CDR1 MNHEY and CDR2 SVGAGI. Trimming took off 5 bases at V and 1 base at J, with 11 bases between the two ends. The CDR3 is 14 residues long. The CDR3 region has the DNA TGTGCCAGCAGTGACGGGGGGAAGAACACTGAAGCTTTCTTT. Encoded protein: CASSDGGKNTEAFF.

The genes are TRBV6-2 or TRBV6-3 and TRBJ2-3, with TRBD2 as a possible D gene (5 bases). The V gene's germline CDR1 is MNHEY and CDR2 SVGEGT. The V and J ends lost 2 bases and 5 bases respectively, with 17 bases between them. This CDR3 is 16 amino acids long. The CDR3 region is CASSYRRVLEGDTQYF. CDR3 in DNA: TGTGCCAGCAGTTACCGGCGGGTACTCGAGGGAGATACGCAGTATTTT.

This clonotype was seen only a few times. CDR3 loop: CASSLTSGIEQFF. In DNA, the CDR3 is TGTGCCAGCAGCTTAACTAGCGGCATTGAGCAGTTCTTC. The chain employs TRBV7-2 and TRBJ2-1, with 8 positions matching TRBD2. Trimming removed 2 bases from V and 9 bases from J; junction bases left unmatched: 3. This CDR3 is built from 13 residues. Germline CDR1 SGHTA, CDR2 FQGNSA.

This clonotype was counted only a few times. V is TRBV4-1 and J is TRBJ2-4; D uncertain. V was shortened by 5 bases and J by 3 bases, with 11 bases between the two germline ends. The CDR3 is 14 residues long. The germline V gene encodes CDR1 MGHRA and CDR2 YSYEKL. CDR3: CASSSDSGKNIQYF. The CDR3 coding sequence is TGCGCCAGCAGCTCCGACTCTGGCAAAAACATTCAGTACTTC.

The V gene is TRBV5-1, the J gene TRBJ2-7; 7 bases agree with TRBD1. Matching the DNA end better, TRBJ2-5 makes the J call doubtful. This CDR3 has 14 amino acids. The germline CDR1 and CDR2 sequences are SGHRS and YFSETQ. The DNA for the CDR3 is TGCGCCAGCAGCTTTTATACAGGGGAAGAGACCCAGTACTTC. The encoded protein is CASSFYTGEETQYF.

The chain employs TRBV20-1 and TRBJ2-1; 10 bases align to TRBD2. The CDR3 extends over 16 amino acids. Trimming took 3 bases from V and 12 from J; bases not matched to a gene: 17. In germline, CDR1 is DFQATT, CDR2 SNEGSKA (reference sequence). CDR3 DNA sequence: TGCAGTGCTAGGGACCCCGGGACTAGCGTCCTCAAGGGGCAGTTCTTC. This sequence encodes CSARDPGTSVLKGQFF.

Notes on this clonotype: A read error may produce the germline difference seen at one junction end. The rearrangement uses TRBV12-3 or TRBV12-4 and TRBJ1-2; D is undetermined. The CDR3 spans 13 residues. In DNA form, the CDR3 reads TGTGTCAGCAGATACCCGGGAGGTGATGGCTGCACCTTC. Translated: CVSRYPGGDGCTF.

Only a few counts were recorded for this clonotype. The V call is TRBV20-1, the J call TRBJ2-3, with TRBD2 as a possible D gene (5 bases). Deletions cut 5 bases from V and 1 base from J, with 7 bases between. Germline CDR1 and CDR2: DFQATT and SNEGSKA (reference sequence). The CDR3 length is 12 residues. DNA for the CDR3: TGCAGTGCTCCCGGGGGCACAGATACGCAGTATTTT. It translates to CSAPGGTDTQYF.

The CDR3: CATSDFSGGRNYEQYF. In DNA form, the CDR3 reads TGTGCCACCAGTGACTTTAGCGGGGGGCGCAACTACGAGCAGTACTTC. V is TRBV24-1 and J is TRBJ2-7; the match to TRBD2 covers 10 bases. The CDR3 sequence is 16 residues long. Germline V gene sequence: CDR1 KGHDR, CDR2 SFDVKD. J was trimmed by 3 bases and V by 4 bases; bases with no gene match: 8.

This clonotype was seen a handful of times. V gene TRBV4-1 combines with J gene TRBJ2-3, with TRBD1 identical over 9 bases. V dropped 4 bases and J dropped 3; count of bases not matched to a gene: 8. Germline V lookup: CDR1 MGHRA, CDR2 YSYEKL. This CDR3 region has 16 residues. CDR3 residues: CASSPSDRGWTDTQYF. DNA of the CDR3: TGCGCCAGCAGCCCCTCGGACAGGGGATGGACAGATACGCAGTATTTT.

This clonotype was detected ten times or more. The chain links TRBV29-1 to TRBJ2-3; 7 positions match TRBD2. This CDR3 region has 13 residues. V lost 6 bases, J lost 5 bases, and 8 bases stayed unmatched. Germline loops: CDR1 SQVTM, CDR2 ANQGSEA. The CDR3 nucleotides are TGCAGCGTCCGCGATGGGGGGGGAGATACGCAGTATTTT. It codes for CSVRDGGGDTQYF.

The CDR3 DNA follows: TGTGCCAGCAGCCAACCGGGACTAGCGGGGAGGGATACGCAGTATTTT. It codes for CASSQPGLAGRDTQYF. V usage is TRBV3-1 and J usage is TRBJ2-3; TRBD2 agrees at 13 bases. The length of the CDR3 is 16 residues. The V gene end was trimmed by 2 bases and the J gene end by 6 bases; junction bases not matched to a gene: 5. The germline V gene has CDR1 LGHDT and CDR2 YNNKEL (reference sequence).

The V call is TRBV28, the J call TRBJ1-2; D might be TRBD1 (5 bases). Trimming left V 4 bases short and J 4 bases short, with 22 bases between. Looked up from germline, CDR1 is MDHEN and CDR2 is SYDVKM. This CDR3 has 17 amino acids. CDR3 region: CASSSPSLQGLPYGYTF. For the CDR3, the DNA is TGTGCCAGCAGTTCGCCTTCTTTGCAGGGCCTACCCTATGGCTACACCTTC.

In regard to this clonotype: An end of the junction differs from the germline gene, which may be a read error. The chain uses TRBV4-1 and TRBJ2-1, with a possible D match to TRBD2 (5 bases). CDR1 and CDR2 from the germline V gene are MGHRA and YSYEKL. CDR3 size: 13 residues. This CDR3 is CASSQDRGFEQSF. For the CDR3, the DNA is TGCGCCAGCAGCCAAGATCGCGGGTTTGAGCAGTCCTTC.

The chain carries TRBV6-1 and TRBJ2-4, with TRBD2 matching 9 bases. CDR3 length: 16 amino acids. V shed 10 bases and J 8 bases; nucleotides not matched to a gene: 18. The germline gives CDR1 MNHNS, CDR2 SASEGT. The CDR3 protein is CATHPRDSGGSHIQYF. DNA for the CDR3: TGTGCCACCCACCCAAGGGACAGCGGGGGGAGTCACATTCAGTACTTC.

The sample holds a few counts of this clonotype. The chain couples TRBV7-2 to TRBJ1-2, with 10 bases identical to TRBD1. Trimming removed 5 bases from V and 4 bases from J; junction bases left unmatched: 7. Germline lookup yields CDR1 SGHTA and CDR2 FQGNSA. The CDR3 is 15 amino acids. This CDR3 is CASSPKTGGSYGYTF. The CDR3 DNA is TGTGCCAGCAGCCCGAAGACAGGGGGCTCCTATGGCTACACCTTC.

This chain uses TRBV12-3 or TRBV12-4 with TRBJ2-2, with 10 bases matching TRBD2. With 3 bases clipped from V and 8 bases from J, the junction kept 6 bases outside the gene matches. The CDR3 consists of 15 residues. In DNA form, the CDR3 reads TGTGCCAGCAGTTTGGGGGCTAGCGGGGGAGGGGAGCTGTTTTTT. This translates into CASSLGASGGGELFF.

Turning to this clonotype: A single base separates this from a much larger clone, so it may be a read error. The chain joins TRBV5-1 to TRBJ2-1; 8 nucleotides agree with TRBD2. Germline CDR1 SGHRS, CDR2 YFSETQ. With 0 bases clipped from V and 2 bases from J, the junction kept 1 base outside the gene matches. This CDR3 is 15 amino acids long. CDR3: CASSLDSGTYNEQFF. The CDR3 nucleotides are TGCGCCAGCAGCTTGGATAGCGGGACCTACAATGAGCAGTTCTTC.

This clonotype was recorded at least ten times. The chain carries TRBV11-2 and TRBJ2-7, with 10 bases that match TRBD1. Trimming cost V 4 bases and J 3 bases; bases outside gene matches: 12. This CDR3 has 17 amino acids. The germline CDR1 and CDR2 sequences are SGHAT and FQNNGV. The CDR3 here is CASSSLRRDRGLYEQYF. The CDR3 region has the DNA TGTGCCAGCAGCTCCTTACGGCGGGACAGGGGACTCTACGAGCAGTACTTC.